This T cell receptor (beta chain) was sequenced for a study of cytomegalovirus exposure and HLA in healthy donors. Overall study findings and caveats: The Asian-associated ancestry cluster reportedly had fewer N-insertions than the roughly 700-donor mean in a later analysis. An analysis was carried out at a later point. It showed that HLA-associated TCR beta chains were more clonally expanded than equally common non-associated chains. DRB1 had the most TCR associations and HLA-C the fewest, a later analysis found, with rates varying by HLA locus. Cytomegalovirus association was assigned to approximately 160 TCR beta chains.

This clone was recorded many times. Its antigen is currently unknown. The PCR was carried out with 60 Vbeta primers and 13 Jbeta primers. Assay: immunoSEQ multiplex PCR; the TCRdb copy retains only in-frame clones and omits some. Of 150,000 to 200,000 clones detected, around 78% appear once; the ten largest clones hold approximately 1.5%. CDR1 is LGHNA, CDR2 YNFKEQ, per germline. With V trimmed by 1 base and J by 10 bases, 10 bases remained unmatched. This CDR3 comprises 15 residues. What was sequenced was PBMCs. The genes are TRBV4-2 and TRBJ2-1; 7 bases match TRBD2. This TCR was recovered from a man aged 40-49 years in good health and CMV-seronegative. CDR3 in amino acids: CASSQVGLTLDEQFF. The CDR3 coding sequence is TGTGCCAGCAGCCAAGTGGGACTAACTCTAGACGAGCAGTTCTTC.